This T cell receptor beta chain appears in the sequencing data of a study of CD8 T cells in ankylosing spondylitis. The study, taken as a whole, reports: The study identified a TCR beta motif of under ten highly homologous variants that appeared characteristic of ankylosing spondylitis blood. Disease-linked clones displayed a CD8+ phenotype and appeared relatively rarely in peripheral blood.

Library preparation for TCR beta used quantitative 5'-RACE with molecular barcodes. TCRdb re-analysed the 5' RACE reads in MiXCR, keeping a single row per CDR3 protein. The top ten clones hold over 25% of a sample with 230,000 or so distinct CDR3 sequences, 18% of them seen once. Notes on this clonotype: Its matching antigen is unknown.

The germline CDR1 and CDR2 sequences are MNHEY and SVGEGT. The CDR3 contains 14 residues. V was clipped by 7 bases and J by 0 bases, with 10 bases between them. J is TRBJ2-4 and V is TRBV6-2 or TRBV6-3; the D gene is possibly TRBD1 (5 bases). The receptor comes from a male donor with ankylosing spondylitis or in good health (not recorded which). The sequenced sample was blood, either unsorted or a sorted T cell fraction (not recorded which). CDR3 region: CASTSGLAKNIQYF. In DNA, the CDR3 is TGTGCCAGCACCTCAGGGTTAGCCAAAAACATTCAGTACTTC.